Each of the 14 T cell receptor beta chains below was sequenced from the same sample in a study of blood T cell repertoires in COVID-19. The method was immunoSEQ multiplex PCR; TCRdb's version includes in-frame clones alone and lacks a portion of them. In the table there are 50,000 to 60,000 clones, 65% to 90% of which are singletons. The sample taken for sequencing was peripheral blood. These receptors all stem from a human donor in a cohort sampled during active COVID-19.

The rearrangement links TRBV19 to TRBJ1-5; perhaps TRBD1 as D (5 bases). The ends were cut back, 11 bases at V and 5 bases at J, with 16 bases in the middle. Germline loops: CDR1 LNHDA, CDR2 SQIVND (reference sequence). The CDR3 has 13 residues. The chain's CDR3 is CAGGGEGDQPQHF. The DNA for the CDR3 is TGTGCCGGGGGGGGAGAAGGCGATCAGCCCCAGCATTTT.

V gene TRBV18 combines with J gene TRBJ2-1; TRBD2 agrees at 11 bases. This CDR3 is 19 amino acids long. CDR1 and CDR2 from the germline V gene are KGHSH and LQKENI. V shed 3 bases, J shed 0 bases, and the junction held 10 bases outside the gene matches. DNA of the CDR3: TGTGCCAGCTCACCTTCACCGGGACTAGCGGAGAGCTCCTACAATGAGCAGTTCTTC. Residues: CASSPSPGLAESSYNEQFF.

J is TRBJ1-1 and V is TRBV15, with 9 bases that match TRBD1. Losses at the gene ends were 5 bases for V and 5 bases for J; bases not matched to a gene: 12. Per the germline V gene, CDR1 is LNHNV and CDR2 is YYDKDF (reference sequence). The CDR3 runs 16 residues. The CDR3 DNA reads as TGTGCCACCAGCCCCCGACAGGGGGAAGCGAATACTGAAGCTTTCTTT. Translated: CATSPRQGEANTEAFF.

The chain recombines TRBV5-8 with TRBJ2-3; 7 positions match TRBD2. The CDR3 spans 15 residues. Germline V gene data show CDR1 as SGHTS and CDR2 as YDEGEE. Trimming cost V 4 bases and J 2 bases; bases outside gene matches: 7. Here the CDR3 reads CASSPSGTNTDTQYF. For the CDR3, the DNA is TGTGCCAGCAGCCCTAGCGGTACAAACACAGATACGCAGTATTTT.

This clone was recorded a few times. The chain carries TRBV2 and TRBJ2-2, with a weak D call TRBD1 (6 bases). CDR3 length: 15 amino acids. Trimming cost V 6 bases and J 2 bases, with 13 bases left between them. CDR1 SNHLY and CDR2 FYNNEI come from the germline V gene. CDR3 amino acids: CASRRGTINTGELFF. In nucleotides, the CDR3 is TGTGCCAGCAGGAGGGGGACCATAAACACCGGGGAGCTGTTTTTT.

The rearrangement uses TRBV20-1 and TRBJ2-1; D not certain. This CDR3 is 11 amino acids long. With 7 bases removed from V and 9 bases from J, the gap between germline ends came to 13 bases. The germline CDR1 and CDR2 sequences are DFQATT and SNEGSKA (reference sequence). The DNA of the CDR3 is TGCAGTGTCAGTTGGCCGATTGAGCAGTTCTTC. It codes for CSVSWPIEQFF.

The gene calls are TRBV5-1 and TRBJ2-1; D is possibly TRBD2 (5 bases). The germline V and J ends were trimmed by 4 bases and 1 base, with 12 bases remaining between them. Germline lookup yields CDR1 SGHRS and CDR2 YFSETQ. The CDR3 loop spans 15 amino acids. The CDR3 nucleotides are TGCGCCAGCAGCCTCGGAGGTACTTCCTACAATGAGCAGTTCTTC. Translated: CASSLGGTSYNEQFF.

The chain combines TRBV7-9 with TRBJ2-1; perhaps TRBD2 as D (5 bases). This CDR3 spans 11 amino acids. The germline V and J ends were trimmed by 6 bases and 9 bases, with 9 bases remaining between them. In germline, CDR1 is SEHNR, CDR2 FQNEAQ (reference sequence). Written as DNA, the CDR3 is TGTGCCAGCAGTTGGAGGATTGAGCAGTTCTTC. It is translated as CASSWRIEQFF.

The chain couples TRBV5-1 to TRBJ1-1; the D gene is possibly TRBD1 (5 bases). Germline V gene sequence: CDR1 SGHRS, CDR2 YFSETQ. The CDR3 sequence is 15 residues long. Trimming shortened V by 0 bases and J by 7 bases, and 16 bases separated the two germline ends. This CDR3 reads CASSLAAGRYSEAFF. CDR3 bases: TGCGCCAGCAGCTTGGCTGCAGGGAGGTACAGTGAAGCTTTCTTT. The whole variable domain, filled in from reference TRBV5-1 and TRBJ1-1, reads KAGVTQTPRYLIKTRGQQVTLSCSPISGHRSVSWYQQTPGQGLQFLFEYFSETQRNKGNFPGRFSGRQFSNSRSEMNVSTLELGDSALYLCASSLAAGRYSEAFFGQGTRLTVV.

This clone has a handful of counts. The CDR3, as DNA: TGTGCCAGTAGTATATCGGGGGTATTCTACGAGCAGTACTTC. This sequence encodes CASSISGVFYEQYF. The rearrangement uses TRBV19 and TRBJ2-7, with D possibly being TRBD2 (6 bases). The V end was cut by 2 bases, the J end by 3 bases, with 11 bases between. Per germline, CDR1 LNHDA and CDR2 SQIVND (reference sequence). The CDR3 sequence is 14 residues long. The full variable domain, in which reference TRBV19 and TRBJ2-7 provide the parts outside the CDR3, is DGGITQSPKYLFRKEGQNVTLSCEQNLNHDAMYWYRQDPGQGLRLIYYSQIVNDFQKGDIAEGYSVSREKKESFPLTVTSAQKNPTAFYLCASSISGVFYEQYFGPGTRLTVT.

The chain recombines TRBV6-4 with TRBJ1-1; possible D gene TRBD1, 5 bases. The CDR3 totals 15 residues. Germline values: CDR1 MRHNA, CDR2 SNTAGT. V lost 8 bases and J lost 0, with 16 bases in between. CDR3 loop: CASLTVAEMNTEAFF. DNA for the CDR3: TGTGCCAGCTTGACAGTGGCCGAGATGAACACTGAAGCTTTCTTT.

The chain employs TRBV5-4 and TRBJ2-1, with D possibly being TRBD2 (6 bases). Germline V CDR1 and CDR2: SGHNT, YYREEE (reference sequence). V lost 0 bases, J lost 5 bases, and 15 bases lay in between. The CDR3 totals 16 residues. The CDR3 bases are TGTGCCAGCAGCTTGGATCCGACTAGGGGTAACAATGAGCAGTTCTTC. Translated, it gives CASSLDPTRGNNEQFF. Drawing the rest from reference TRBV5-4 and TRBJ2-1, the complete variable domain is ETGVTQSPTHLIKTRGQQVTLRCSSQSGHNTVSWYQQALGQGPQFIFQYYREEENGRGNFPPRFSGLQFPNYSSELNVNALELDDSALYLCASSLDPTRGNNEQFFGPGTRLTVL.

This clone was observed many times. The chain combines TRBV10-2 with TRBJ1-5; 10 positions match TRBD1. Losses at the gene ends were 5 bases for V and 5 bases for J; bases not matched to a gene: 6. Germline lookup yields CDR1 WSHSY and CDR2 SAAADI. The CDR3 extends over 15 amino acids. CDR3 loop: CASSWTGGTDQPQHF. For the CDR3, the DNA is TGCGCCAGCAGTTGGACAGGGGGAACAGATCAGCCCCAGCATTTT.

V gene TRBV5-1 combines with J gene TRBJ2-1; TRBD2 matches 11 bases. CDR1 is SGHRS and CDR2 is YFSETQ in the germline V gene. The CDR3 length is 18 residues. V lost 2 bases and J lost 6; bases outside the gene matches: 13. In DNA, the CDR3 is TGCGCCAGCAGCTTATCAATTTTAGCGGGAGGGAAGGGCAATGAGCAGTTCTTC. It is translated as CASSLSILAGGKGNEQFF.